These T cell receptor beta chains were read from a single sample in a study of shared clonotypes between healthy human individuals. Profiled with immunoSEQ multiplex PCR; TCRdb holds only in-frame clones, not every one. Of about a million clones in the sample, roughly 80% were seen once. The sequencing sample was made of memory CD4+ T cells from PBMCs. Source of these receptors: a man aged 18 to 29 in good health. Some clones in this sample may be carry-over from other donors' samples. Each CDR3 is given with its conserved first and last residue. D genes are given only for firm matches. The size entry is marked missing in some rows and otherwise reads once, few, many or a size class.

>TRBJ2-7|TRBD2|TRBV18|.
TGTGCCAGCTCAGAAACTAGCGGGAGCGAGTACGAGCAGTACTTC
CASSETSGSEYEQYF
>TRBJ1-2|.|TRBV7-6|.
TGTGCCAGCAGCCTCGAACCGGGGCAGGGCTACACCTTC
CASSLEPGQGYTF
>TRBJ1-2|.|TRBV28|.
TGTGCCAGCAGTAGGCGACAGGCGAGCTATGGCTACACCTTC
CASSRRQASYGYTF
>TRBJ2-7|.|TRBV14|.
TGTGCCAGCAGCCAAGACCTGGGCGGCATTCACTACGAGCAGTACTTC
CASSQDLGGIHYEQYF
>TRBJ2-2|TRBD2|TRBV28|once
TGTGCCAGCAGTCCCTCGGGGGGACGGGGCACCGGGGAGCTGTTTTTT
CASSPSGGRGTGELFF
>TRBJ2-5|TRBD2|TRBV6-1|.
TGTGCCAGCCGTCCACAAGCGGGAGTAGAAGAGACCCAGTACTTC
CASRPQAGVEETQYF
>TRBJ2-5|.|TRBV28|.
TGTGCCAGCAGTTTAAACCCAACAGTTCAAGAGACCCAGTACTTC
CASSLNPTVQETQYF
>TRBJ2-3|.|TRBV7-9|.
TGTGCCAGCAGCCCTCGGGGCGGGCCTTCAACAGATACGCAGTATTTT
CASSPRGGPSTDTQYF
>TRBJ2-7|TRBD2|TRBV5-4|few
TGTGCCAGCAGCCCAACTAGCGGGAGTTACGAGCAGTACTTC
CASSPTSGSYEQYF
>TRBJ1-1|.|TRBV19|once
TGTGCCAGTAGTACCGTGGAGAACACTGAAGCTTTCTTT
CASSTVENTEAFF
>TRBJ2-1|.|TRBV9|.
TGTGCCAGCAGCGTAGGTCGCGCGGGCCGGGTCAATGAGCAGTTCTTC
CASSVGRAGRVNEQFF
>TRBJ2-7|.|TRBV5-1|.
TGCGCCAGCAGCCCCGAGGGCCCTGGTTACGAGCAGTACTTC
CASSPEGPGYEQYF
>TRBJ2-6|.|TRBV18|.
TGTGCCAGCTCACCACGGGTCAGCTCTGGGGCCAACGTCCTGACTTTC
CASSPRVSSGANVLTF
>TRBJ2-5|.|TRBV5-1|.
TGCGCCAGCAGCTTGGGAGTGGGCTGGGTGAAAGAGACCCAGTACTTC
CASSLGVGWVKETQYF
>TRBJ2-5|TRBD1|TRBV5-4|few
TGTGCCAGCAGCCGTTTATCGACAGGGGGCGGAGAGACCCAGTACTTC
CASSRLSTGGGETQYF
>TRBJ2-1|TRBD2|TRBV5-1|few
TGCGCCAGCAGCTTGGCCCGCGGGAGGTCCTACAATGAGCAGTTCTTC
CASSLARGRSYNEQFF
>TRBJ2-5|TRBD1|TRBV2|.
TGTGCCAGCAGTGAACGGGGACAGGGGGCAGAGACCCAGTACTTC
CASSERGQGAETQYF
>TRBJ2-3|TRBD1|TRBV5-1|.
TGCGCCAGCAGCTTGTCAGGGGGCCGCACAGATACGCAGTATTTT
CASSLSGGRTDTQYF
>TRBJ2-1|.|TRBV9|.
TGTGCCAGCAGCGTAGGACTACTCACTTCCTACAATGAGCAGTTCTTC
CASSVGLLTSYNEQFF
>TRBJ2-6|.|TRBV30|many
TGTGCCTGGAGTGAGGGCTCTGGGGCCAACGTCCTGACTTTC
CAWSEGSGANVLTF
>TRBJ2-7|.|TRBV13|.
TGTGCCAGCAGCTTGCATACCGAGCAGTACTTC
CASSLHTEQYF
>TRBJ2-5|.|TRBV7-9|.
TGTGCCAGCAGCTCTACCGTGGGAACAGGGTTACAAGAGACCCAGTACTTC
CASSSTVGTGLQETQYF
>TRBJ2-1|.|TRBV4-2|.
TGTGCCAGCGCCCGGAGCTCCTACAATGAGCAGTTCTTC
CASARSSYNEQFF
>TRBJ2-1|TRBD1|TRBV28|.
TGTGCCAGCAGTCCCACAGGGGGCAGGGATGAGCAGTTCTTC
CASSPTGGRDEQFF
>TRBJ2-7|TRBD2|TRBV15|.
TGTGCCACCAGCAGAGAAGCGGGGGGAAAGTACTTC
CATSREAGGKYF
>TRBJ1-1|.|TRBV27|.
TGTGCCAGCAGCAGATTATCGAGTGGAGCTGGCACTGAAGCTTTCTTT
CASSRLSSGAGTEAFF
>TRBJ2-5|.|TRBV5-6|.
TGTGCCAGCAGCTTGGGGGCAGGAGAGACCCAGTACTTC
CASSLGAGETQYF
>TRBJ2-3|.|TRBV11-2|.
TGTGCCAGCAGCCCAGGGACCACAGATACGCAGTATTTT
CASSPGTTDTQYF
>TRBJ2-1|.|TRBV10-2|.
TGCGCCAGCAGTGAGTCGTTGGCTAGTTTGGTTCAGTTCTTC
CASSESLASLVQFF
>TRBJ2-1|.|TRBV6-5|few
TGTGCCAGCAGTTACTCGATCAGGGCCGTTGAGCAGTTCTTC
CASSYSIRAVEQFF
>TRBJ2-1|.|TRBV6-5|.
TGTGCCAGCAGTTACCCCGGGAATGAGCAGTTCTTC
CASSYPGNEQFF
>TRBJ2-7|.|TRBV7-2|.
TGTGCCAGCAGCTTAGACTGGAGCTCCTACGAGCAGTACTTC
CASSLDWSSYEQYF
>TRBJ2-7|.|TRBV5-1|.
TGCGCCAGCAGCTTCTCGGGGAGTAGTGGGCAGTACTTC
CASSFSGSSGQYF
>TRBJ2-3|.|TRBV5-1|.
TGCGCCAGCAGCTTGGTCCTGGCAGGGGAGTCAGCTACGCAGTATTTT
CASSLVLAGESATQYF
>TRBJ1-2|.|TRBV6-5|.
TGTGCCAGCAGTTACTCGGGCACCGTGGACTATGGCTACACCTTC
CASSYSGTVDYGYTF
>TRBJ2-3|TRBD1|TRBV5-1|.
TGCGCCAGCAGAGCCGGGACAGATAACACAGATACGCAGTATTTT
CASRAGTDNTDTQYF
>TRBJ2-7|.|TRBV28|.
TGTGCCAGCAGTCCTGGGGGAGAGGAGCTATACGAGCAGTACTTC
CASSPGGEELYEQYF
>TRBJ2-6|.|TRBV7-3|.
TGTGCCAGCAGCTTAATGGACTCTGGGGCCAACGTCCTGACTTTC
CASSLMDSGANVLTF
>TRBJ2-3|.|TRBV2|.
TGTGCCAGCAGTGAAGCCCGGGGTACGCAGTATTTT
CASSEARGTQYF
>TRBJ2-3|TRBD2|TRBV28|.
TGTGCCAGCAGTTTAGCTAGCGGCGGATATAGCACAGATACGCAGTATTTT
CASSLASGGYSTDTQYF
>TRBJ2-5|.|TRBV28|many
TGTGCCAGCAGGGCGGTTTTCCAAGAGACCCAGTACTTC
CASRAVFQETQYF
>TRBJ1-2|TRBD1|TRBV5-5|.
TGTGCCAGCAGCCCCCCCACAGGGACAGACTATGGCTACACCTTC
CASSPPTGTDYGYTF
>TRBJ2-7|.|TRBV27|.
TGTGCCAGCACCCTGAGGGGCATAGGTCCCTACGAGCAGTACTTC
CASTLRGIGPYEQYF
>TRBJ2-7|.|TRBV5-4|.
TGTGCCAGCAGCTTGCGGGCAGCCAACGAGCAGTACTTC
CASSLRAANEQYF
>TRBJ2-3|TRBD2|TRBV18|.
TGTGCCAGCTCACCATCACTAGCGGGAGGACGAGGTACGCAGTATTTT
CASSPSLAGGRGTQYF
>TRBJ2-1|TRBD2|TRBV19|once
TGTGCCAGTAGTCCTAGCGGGAGGGCCGGCAATGAGCAGTTCTTC
CASSPSGRAGNEQFF
>TRBJ2-7|.|TRBV28|.
TGTGCCAGCAGACCGGAGGGGCGGTACGAGCAGTACTTC
CASRPEGRYEQYF
>TRBJ2-3|TRBD2|TRBV7-9|once
TGTGCCAGCAGCCCCCGGGGGGGGAGTGGGTCCACAGATACGCAGTATTTT
CASSPRGGSGSTDTQYF
>TRBJ2-7|.|TRBV2|.
TGTGCCAGCAGAGGAGGGGCCTACGAGCAGTACTTC
CASRGGAYEQYF
>TRBJ1-2|.|TRBV5-4|once
TGTGCCAGCAGCGACCCCGAGGGGAAAGAAGGCTACACCTTC
CASSDPEGKEGYTF
>TRBJ1-2|.|TRBV2|.
TGTGCCAGCAGTCAGGATTCCAACTATGGCTACACCTTC
CASSQDSNYGYTF
>TRBJ2-7|TRBD1|TRBV29-1|few
TGCAGCGTCCGTGACGGACAGGGCCCTTACGAGCAGTACTTC
CSVRDGQGPYEQYF